Sequencing of this T cell receptor (beta chain) was carried out in a study of T cells expressing NK-cell markers. Background on the study: CD3+CD56+NKG2C+, CD3+CD56+NKG2C- and CD3+CD56-NKG2C+ T cells, once sorted, supplied the TCR beta repertoires. Seven of eight sequenced donors tested HCMV-seropositive; one tested seronegative.

A note on this clonotype: Antigen unknown.

Reprocessing the 5' RACE reads, TCRdb reports a single entry for every CDR3 protein and omits DNA. The ten top clones account for over 1.3%, within a sample of about 460,000 distinct CDR3 sequences. CDR3 length: 13 residues. Germline V lookup: CDR1 ENHRY, CDR2 SYGVKD. Overall study findings and caveats: Dominant NKG2C+ clonotype frequencies of about 1.0-7.0% of CD8+ T cells were measured in five or six donors.

This chain links TRBV10-3 with TRBJ2-1; TCRdb returns TRBD2, unconfirmable since there is no DNA. Sequencing was carried out using blood T cells: a sorted CD56 or NKG2C T cell subset, CD4+ or CD8+ T cells, or bulk PBMC T cells (not recorded which). The source of this sequence is a woman aged 50 to 65 in good health. CDR3 sequence: CAISAGLMGEQFF.